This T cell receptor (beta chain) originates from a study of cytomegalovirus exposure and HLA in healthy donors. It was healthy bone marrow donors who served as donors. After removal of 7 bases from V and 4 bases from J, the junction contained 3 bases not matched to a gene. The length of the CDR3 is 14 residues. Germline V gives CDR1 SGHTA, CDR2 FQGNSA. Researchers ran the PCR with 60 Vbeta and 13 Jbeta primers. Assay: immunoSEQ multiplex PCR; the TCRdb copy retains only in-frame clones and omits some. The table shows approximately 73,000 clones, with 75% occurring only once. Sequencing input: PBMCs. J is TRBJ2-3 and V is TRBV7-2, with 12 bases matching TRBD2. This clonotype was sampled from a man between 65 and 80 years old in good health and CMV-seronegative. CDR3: CASTLAGGPDTQYF. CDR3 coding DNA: TGTGCCAGCACCCTAGCGGGGGGGCCAGATACGCAGTATTTT. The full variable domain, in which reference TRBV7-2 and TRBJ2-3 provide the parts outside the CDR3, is GAGVSQSPSNKVTEKGKDVELRCDPISGHTALYWYRQSLGQGLEFLIYFQGNSAPDKSGLPSDRFSAERTGGSVSTLTIQRTQQEDSAVYLCASTLAGGPDTQYFGPGTRLTVL.